These T cell receptor beta chains were read from a single sample in a study of identifying expanded T cells in peripheral blood. TCRdb's table, derived via immunoSEQ multiplex PCR, lists solely in-frame clones and lacks some. The sample shows about 97,000 clones, approximately 88% of them seen only once. Sequencing was carried out using blood. These receptors all come from a person aged 18 to 75 in good health. Each CDR3 is given with its conserved first and last residue. Each record gives: D gene, J gene, V gene, CDR3 protein, CDR3 DNA. A D gene is named only where the DNA matches it firmly.

d_call: NA; j_call: TRBJ1-1; v_call: TRBV13; cdr3_aa: CASSRRSDSAPHEAFF; cdr3_nt: TGTGCCAGCAGCCGGAGATCGGACAGCGCACCCCATGAAGCTTTCTTT
d_call: TRBD1; j_call: TRBJ1-2; v_call: TRBV30; cdr3_aa: CAWSGPDREGYTF; cdr3_nt: TGTGCCTGGAGCGGCCCTGACAGGGAAGGCTACACCTTC
d_call: NA; j_call: TRBJ2-4; v_call: TRBV2; cdr3_aa: CASSEEAAKNIQYF; cdr3_nt: TGTGCCAGCAGTGAGGAGGCAGCCAAAAACATTCAGTACTTC
d_call: TRBD1; j_call: TRBJ2-2; v_call: TRBV5-1; cdr3_aa: CASMIGTGVAGELFF; cdr3_nt: TGCGCCAGTATGATCGGGACAGGGGTGGCCGGGGAGCTGTTTTTT
d_call: TRBD2; j_call: TRBJ2-2; v_call: TRBV5-1; cdr3_aa: CASAQREGTGELFF; cdr3_nt: TGCGCCAGCGCGCAACGGGAGGGCACCGGGGAGCTGTTTTTT
d_call: TRBD1; j_call: TRBJ2-5; v_call: TRBV6-4; cdr3_aa: CASSDSTPVTCLGRGLETQYF; cdr3_nt: TGTGCCAGCAGTGACTCTACCCCAGTAACATGTCTTGGCAGGGGGCTGGAGACCCAGTACTTC
d_call: NA; j_call: TRBJ2-1; v_call: TRBV6-5; cdr3_aa: CATHSGVYNEQFF; cdr3_nt: TGTGCCACCCATAGCGGAGTCTACAATGAGCAGTTCTTC
d_call: NA; j_call: TRBJ1-3; v_call: TRBV28; cdr3_aa: CASSFGRTDVGNTIYF; cdr3_nt: TGTGCCAGCAGTTTTGGCCGAACGGACGTTGGAAACACCATATATTTT
d_call: NA; j_call: TRBJ2-5; v_call: TRBV15; cdr3_aa: CATSREREQETQYF; cdr3_nt: TGTGCCACCAGCAGAGAGAGAGAGCAAGAGACCCAGTACTTC
d_call: TRBD1; j_call: TRBJ2-5; v_call: TRBV5-1; cdr3_aa: CASSPRTGLRETQYF; cdr3_nt: TGCGCCAGCAGCCCCCGGACAGGGCTTCGAGAGACCCAGTACTTC
d_call: NA; j_call: TRBJ1-2; v_call: TRBV7-2; cdr3_aa: CASSLAASLDNYGYTF; cdr3_nt: TGTGCCAGCAGCTTAGCGGCGTCACTGGATAACTATGGCTACACCTTC
d_call: NA; j_call: TRBJ2-5; v_call: TRBV5-1; cdr3_aa: CASSLSWEETQYF; cdr3_nt: TGCGCCAGCAGCTTGTCGTGGGAGGAGACCCAGTACTTC
d_call: NA; j_call: TRBJ2-3; v_call: TRBV9; cdr3_aa: CASSVGAGATADTQYF; cdr3_nt: TGTGCCAGCAGCGTAGGGGCGGGGGCGACTGCGGATACGCAGTATTTT
d_call: NA; j_call: TRBJ2-7; v_call: TRBV15; cdr3_aa: CATSLIGQGEQYF; cdr3_nt: TGTGCCACCAGCTTAATAGGACAAGGCGAGCAGTACTTC
d_call: NA; j_call: TRBJ1-3; v_call: TRBV19; cdr3_aa: CASSIPNNSGNTIYF; cdr3_nt: TGTGCCAGTAGCATCCCCAATAACTCTGGAAACACCATATATTTT
d_call: NA; j_call: TRBJ2-3; v_call: TRBV7-9; cdr3_aa: CASSLSVTDTQYF; cdr3_nt: TGTGCCAGCAGCTTATCAGTCACAGATACGCAGTATTTT
d_call: NA; j_call: TRBJ2-5; v_call: TRBV6-6; cdr3_aa: CASRTQPPGETQYF; cdr3_nt: TGTGCCAGCAGGACTCAACCTCCAGGCGAGACCCAGTACTTC
d_call: TRBD2; j_call: TRBJ2-1; v_call: TRBV4-2; cdr3_aa: CASSQDLGLAGVNEQFF; cdr3_nt: TGTGCCAGCAGCCAAGATCTCGGGCTAGCGGGAGTCAATGAGCAGTTCTTC
d_call: NA; j_call: TRBJ1-2; v_call: TRBV11-2; cdr3_aa: CASSFTGPGGYTF; cdr3_nt: TGTGCCAGCAGCTTCACAGGCCCCGGGGGCTACACCTTC